A single sample gave rise to the 3 T cell receptor beta chains below, sequenced in a study of shared clonotypes between healthy human individuals. Clones were sequenced by immunoSEQ multiplex PCR, and TCRdb holds only the in-frame ones, with some missing. The data hold about 1 million clones, with around 74% observed a single time. The sample consisted of memory CD4+ T cells sorted from blood. Noted subset: CD45RA-negative fraction. The origin of the receptors is a man between 18 and 35 years old in good health.

V and J are TRBV6-6 and TRBJ1-1, with D possibly matching TRBD1 (5 bases). Germline assignment: CDR1 MNHNY and CDR2 SVGAGI (reference sequence). Trimming shortened V by 7 bases and J by 1 base, and 7 bases separated the two germline ends. The CDR3 is made up of 12 amino acids. CDR3 sequence (DNA): TGTGCCAGCAAGGGGCCGAACACTGAAGCTTTCTTT. This codes for CASKGPNTEAFF.

In DNA, the CDR3 is TGTGCCAGCAGCTTAGCAGGCGGGGGTAGCGGGAGGGCCAGAGATACGCAGTATTTT. Its protein product is CASSLAGGGSGRARDTQYF. The chain combines TRBV7-2 with TRBJ2-3; 11 nucleotides agree with TRBD2. CDR1 and CDR2 (germline): SGHTA, FQGNSA. This CDR3 has 19 amino acids. J gave up 5 bases and V 0 bases, and 13 bases lay outside the gene matches. Based on the CDR3 plus reference TRBV7-2 and TRBJ2-3, the full variable domain is GAGVSQSPSNKVTEKGKDVELRCDPISGHTALYWYRQSLGQGLEFLIYFQGNSAPDKSGLPSDRFSAERTGGSVSTLTIQRTQQEDSAVYLCASSLAGGGSGRARDTQYFGPGTRLTVL.

The gene calls are TRBV6-6 and TRBJ1-3; D is unclear. The CDR3 is 14 residues long. Germline values: CDR1 MNHNY, CDR2 SVGAGI (reference sequence). V gave up 10 bases and J gave up 0 bases, with 13 bases separating them. CDR3 loop: CATSSARSGNTIYF. As DNA, the CDR3 is TGTGCCACCTCAAGCGCCCGCTCTGGAAACACCATATATTTT.